The clone carrying this TCR beta chain occurred many times. CDR1 is MNHEY, CDR2 SVGEGT, per germline. Trimming cost V 2 bases and J 0 bases, with 17 bases left between them. There are 18 residues in the CDR3. The data were obtained in a study of neurological immune-mediated disorders. Noted time point: longitudinal time-point 2. TCRdb used MiXCR to reprocess the 5' RACE reads, holding one entry per CDR3 protein. The sample shows approximately 85,000 distinct CDR3 sequences, around 14% of them seen only once. The chain combines TRBV6-2 or TRBV6-3 with TRBJ1-5, with D possibly being TRBD1 (5 bases). The sequenced material came from PBMCs. The sequence came from a female donor with HTLV-1-associated myelopathy (HAM/TSP). This CDR3 reads CASSYTQGDLPSNQPQHF. The CDR3 DNA reads TGTGCCAGCAGTTACACGCAGGGAGATCTCCCTAGCAATCAGCCCCAGCATTTT.